This T cell receptor (beta chain) emerged from a study of T cell responses to AZD1222 COVID-19 vaccine. Study-wide points: Seropositive at baseline were only a handful of AZD1222 recipients. All repertoire sampling was performed exclusively after the peak T cell response. Unmutated regions of variants are reportedly targeted by nearly half of spike-specific TCRs.

The sample holds a few counts of this clone. Its target is unknown. Germline lookup yields CDR1 SGHVS and CDR2 FQNEAQ. The CDR3 loop spans 14 amino acids. Trimming pared 2 bases from V and 4 bases from J, leaving 9 bases between. Only in-frame clones appear in the TCRdb table, and some are missing; sequencing was by immunoSEQ multiplex PCR. The sample records some 70,000 clones, roughly four fifths being singletons. The chain has TRBV7-8 and TRBJ1-5; a possible D gene is TRBD1 (5 bases). This sequence originates from an adult in good health. The material was peripheral blood, obtained on day 0 of AZD1222 vaccination. This CDR3 is CASSLRGLNQPQHF. The CDR3 bases are TGTGCCAGCAGCTTACGGGGACTAAATCAGCCCCAGCATTTT.